The 10 T cell receptor beta chains reported below all come from one sample, sequenced in a study of blood T cell repertoires in COVID-19. Data came from immunoSEQ multiplex PCR; TCRdb stores just in-frame clones and leaves some out. The repertoire holds about 50,000 clones, with more than 70% as singletons. Material: peripheral blood. These receptors originate from an older woman with acute or convalescent COVID-19.

The rearrangement joins TRBV6-6 to TRBJ1-2, with 9 positions matching TRBD1. The V gene's germline CDR1 is MNHNY and CDR2 SVGAGI (reference sequence). The ends lost 6 bases at V and 4 bases at J; junction bases unmatched: 12. The CDR3 is made up of 16 amino acids. As DNA, the CDR3 is TGTGCCAGCAGGGGCTCGGGACAGGGTTTAGTCTATGGCTACACCTTC. Translating it yields CASRGSGQGLVYGYTF.

The rearrangement uses TRBV5-8 and TRBJ2-3, with D maybe TRBD2 (5 bases). Germline V lookup: CDR1 SGHTS, CDR2 YDEGEE. V lost 1 base, J lost 1 base, and 7 bases lay in between. This CDR3 is built from 14 residues. The CDR3 reads CASSLSGGTDTQYF. The CDR3, as DNA: TGTGCCAGCAGCTTGTCCGGGGGCACAGATACGCAGTATTTT.

This clone was seen a few times. The V and J genes are TRBV18 and TRBJ1-1; tentatively, D is TRBD1 (5 bases). V lost 6 bases and J 0 bases, leaving 17 bases between the germline ends. The CDR3 loop spans 16 amino acids. From germline, CDR1 is KGHSH and CDR2 LQKENI. The CDR3 loop reads CASSPGLSTMNTEAFF. The CDR3 region has the DNA TGTGCCAGCTCCCCAGGGCTTAGTACCATGAACACTGAAGCTTTCTTT.

This clone is medium-sized. The V call is TRBV21-1, the J call TRBJ2-3; whether TRBD1, the table's D call, matches the DNA was not checked. TRBV21-1 is a pseudogene locus. This CDR3 region has 16 residues. The CDR3 loop is CASSRWTGVSTDTQYF. CDR3 coding DNA: TGTGCCAGCAGCAGATGGACAGGGGTCAGCACAGATACGCAGTATTTT.

This clone was picked up one time. An end of the junction does not agree with germline; a read error may underlie this. The rearrangement uses TRBV7-6 and TRBJ2-7, with 14 bases lining up with TRBD2. In germline, CDR1 is SGHVS, CDR2 FNYEAQ. The CDR3 sequence is 19 residues long. The CDR3 DNA sequence: TGTGCCAGCAGCCCGCGGACAGCGGGACTAGCGGGAGCGTCCTCCGAGCAGTACTTC. Amino acid sequence: CASSPRTAGLAGASSEQYF.

This clone was counted once. The genes are TRBV10-3 and TRBJ1-2, with TRBD1 as a possible D gene (6 bases). V lost 4 bases and J lost 5, with 11 bases in between. Germline assignment: CDR1 ENHRY and CDR2 SYGVKD. The CDR3 contains 13 residues. CDR3 bases: TGTGCCATCAGTGCGGACAGCTTTTATGGCTACACCTTC. Translating it yields CAISADSFYGYTF.

J is TRBJ1-1 and V is TRBV19, with TRBD1 identical over 9 bases. Trimming removed 7 bases from V and 1 base from J; junction bases left unmatched: 10. From germline, CDR1 is LNHDA and CDR2 SQIVND (reference sequence). The CDR3 spans 16 residues. The CDR3 region has the DNA TGTGCCAGTAAACCAGGGACAGGGAATCCGAACACTGAAGCTTTCTTT. It specifies CASKPGTGNPNTEAFF.

The chain is built from TRBV15 and TRBJ1-4; D might be TRBD1 (6 bases). This CDR3 is 17 amino acids long. Between the trimmed V and J ends, which lost 1 base and 0 bases, there was a span of 12 bases. Looked up from germline, CDR1 is LNHNV and CDR2 is YYDKDF (reference sequence). The CDR3 nucleotides are TGTGCCACCAGCAGAGGGAAGGGGGTGGCAACTAATGAAAAACTGTTTTTT. Translated: CATSRGKGVATNEKLFF.

This sequence joins TRBV5-4 and TRBJ2-7; D is possibly TRBD1 (6 bases). The CDR3 has 15 residues. CDR1 SGHNT and CDR2 YYREEE come from the germline V gene (reference sequence). V was trimmed by 0 bases and J by 2 bases, leaving 12 bases between them. The CDR3 region is CASSLDPGATYEQYF. DNA of the CDR3: TGTGCCAGCAGCTTGGACCCAGGGGCCACCTACGAGCAGTACTTC. Drawing the rest from reference TRBV5-4 and TRBJ2-7, the complete variable domain is ETGVTQSPTHLIKTRGQQVTLRCSSQSGHNTVSWYQQALGQGPQFIFQYYREEENGRGNFPPRFSGLQFPNYSSELNVNALELDDSALYLCASSLDPGATYEQYFGPGTRLTVT.

This clone was detected only once. The chain uses TRBV6-1 and TRBJ1-4; D uncertain. Trimming left V 1 base short and J 5 bases short, with 8 bases between. This CDR3 is built from 14 residues. Germline assignment: CDR1 MNHNS and CDR2 SASEGT. The CDR3 nucleotides read TGTGCCAGCAGTGAAGGACCGGGGAATGAAAAACTGTTTTTT. It codes for CASSEGPGNEKLFF.